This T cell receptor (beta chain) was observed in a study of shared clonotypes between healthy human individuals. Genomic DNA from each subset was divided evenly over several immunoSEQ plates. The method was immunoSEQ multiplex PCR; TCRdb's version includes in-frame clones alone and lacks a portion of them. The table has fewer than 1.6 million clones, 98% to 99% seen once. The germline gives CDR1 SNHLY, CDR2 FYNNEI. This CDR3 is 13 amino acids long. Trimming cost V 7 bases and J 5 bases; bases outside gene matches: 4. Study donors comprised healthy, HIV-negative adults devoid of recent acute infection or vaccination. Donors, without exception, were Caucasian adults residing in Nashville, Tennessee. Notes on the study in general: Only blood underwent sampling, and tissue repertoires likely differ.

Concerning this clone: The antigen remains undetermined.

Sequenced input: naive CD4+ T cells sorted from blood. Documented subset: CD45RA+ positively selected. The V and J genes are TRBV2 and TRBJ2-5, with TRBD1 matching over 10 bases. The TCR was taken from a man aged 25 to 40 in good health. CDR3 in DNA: TGTGCCAGCACGAAGGACAGGGGGGAGACCCAGTACTTC. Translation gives CASTKDRGETQYF.